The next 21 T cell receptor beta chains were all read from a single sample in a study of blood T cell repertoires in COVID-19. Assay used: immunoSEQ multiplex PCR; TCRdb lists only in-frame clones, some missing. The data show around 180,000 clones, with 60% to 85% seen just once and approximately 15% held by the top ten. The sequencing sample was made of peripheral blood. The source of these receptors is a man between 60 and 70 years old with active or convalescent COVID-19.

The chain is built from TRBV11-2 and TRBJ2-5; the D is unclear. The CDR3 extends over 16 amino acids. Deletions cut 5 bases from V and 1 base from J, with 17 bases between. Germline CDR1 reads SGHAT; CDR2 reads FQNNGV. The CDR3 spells CASSPTLSSIQETQYF. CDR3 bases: TGTGCCAGCAGCCCTACCCTTTCCTCTATCCAAGAGACCCAGTACTTC.

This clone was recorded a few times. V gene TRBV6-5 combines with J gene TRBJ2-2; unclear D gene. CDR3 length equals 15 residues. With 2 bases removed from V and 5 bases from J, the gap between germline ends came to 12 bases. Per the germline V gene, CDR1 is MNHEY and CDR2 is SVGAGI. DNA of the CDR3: TGTGCCAGCAGTTACGCGAAGCTTCGAACCGGGGAGCTGTTTTTT. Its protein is CASSYAKLRTGELFF.

The CDR3 here is CASTGTGSVEQYF. In nucleotides, the CDR3 is TGTGCCAGCACCGGGACAGGGTCCGTGGAGCAGTACTTC. The gene calls are TRBV12-3 or TRBV12-4 and TRBJ2-7; TRBD1 aligns across 9 bases. The CDR3 sequence is 13 residues long. V trimming: 7 bases; J trimming: 7 bases; junction bases outside the gene matches: 8.

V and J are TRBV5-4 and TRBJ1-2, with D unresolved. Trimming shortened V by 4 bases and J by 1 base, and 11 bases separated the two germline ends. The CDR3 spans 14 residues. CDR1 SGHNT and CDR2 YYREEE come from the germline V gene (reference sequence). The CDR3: CASSPVGVNYGYTF. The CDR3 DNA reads TGTGCCAGCAGCCCCGTCGGAGTTAACTATGGCTACACCTTC.

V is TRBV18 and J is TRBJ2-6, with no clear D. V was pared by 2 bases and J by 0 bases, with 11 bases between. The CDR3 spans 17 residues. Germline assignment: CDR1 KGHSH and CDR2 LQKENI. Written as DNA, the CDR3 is TGTGCCAGCTCACCAGTTCCCCCTAGCTCTGGGGCCAACGTCCTGACTTTC. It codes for CASSPVPPSSGANVLTF.

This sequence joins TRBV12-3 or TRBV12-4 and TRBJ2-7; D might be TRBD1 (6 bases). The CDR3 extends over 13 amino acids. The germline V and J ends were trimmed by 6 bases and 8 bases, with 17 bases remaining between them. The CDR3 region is CASRTIQGNKQYF. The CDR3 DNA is TGTGCCAGCAGGACAATACAGGGCAACAAGCAGTACTTC.

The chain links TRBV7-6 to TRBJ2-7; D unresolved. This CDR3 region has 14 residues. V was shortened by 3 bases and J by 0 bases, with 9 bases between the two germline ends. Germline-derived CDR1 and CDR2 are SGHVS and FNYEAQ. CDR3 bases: TGTGCCAGCAGCTTGTTAACGGGCTCCTACGAGCAGTACTTC. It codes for CASSLLTGSYEQYF. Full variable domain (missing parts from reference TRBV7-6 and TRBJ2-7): GAGVSQSPRYKVTKRGQDVALRCDPISGHVSLYWYRQALGQGPEFLTYFNYEAQQDKSGLPNDRFSAERPEGSISTLTIQRTEQRDSAMYRCASSLLTGSYEQYFGPGTRLTVT.

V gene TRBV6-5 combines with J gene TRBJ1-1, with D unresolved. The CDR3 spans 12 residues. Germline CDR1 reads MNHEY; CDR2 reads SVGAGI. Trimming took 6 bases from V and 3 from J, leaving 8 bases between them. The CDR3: CASSRSDTEAFF. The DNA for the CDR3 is TGTGCCAGCAGCAGGTCGGACACTGAAGCTTTCTTT.

CDR3 sequence reads: CSVGGLGTGAPNTEAFF. The CDR3 nucleotides are TGCAGCGTCGGGGGGTTGGGGACAGGGGCACCGAACACTGAAGCTTTCTTT. The chain couples TRBV29-1 to TRBJ1-1, with 10 bases identical to TRBD1. Germline V gene data show CDR1 as SQVTM and CDR2 as ANQGSEA. The trim removed 6 bases at V and 1 base at J, leaving 14 bases unmatched. The length of the CDR3 is 17 residues.

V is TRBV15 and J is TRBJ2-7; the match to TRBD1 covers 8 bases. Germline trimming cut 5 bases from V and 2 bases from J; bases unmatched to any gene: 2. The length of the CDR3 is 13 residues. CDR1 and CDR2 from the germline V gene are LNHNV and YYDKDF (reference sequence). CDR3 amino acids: CATSWGQAYEQYF. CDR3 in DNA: TGTGCCACCAGCTGGGGACAGGCCTACGAGCAGTACTTC.

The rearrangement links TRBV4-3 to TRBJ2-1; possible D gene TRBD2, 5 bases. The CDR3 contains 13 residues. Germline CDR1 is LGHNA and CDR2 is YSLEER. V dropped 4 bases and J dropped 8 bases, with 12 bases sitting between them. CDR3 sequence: CASSLGRFDEQFF. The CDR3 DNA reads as TGCGCCAGCAGCCTTGGGAGATTCGATGAGCAGTTCTTC.

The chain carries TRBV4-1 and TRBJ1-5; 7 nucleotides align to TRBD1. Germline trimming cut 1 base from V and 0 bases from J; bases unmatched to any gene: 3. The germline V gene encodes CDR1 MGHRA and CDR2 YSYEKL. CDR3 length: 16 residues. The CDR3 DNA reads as TGCGCCAGCAGCCAAGTGGGACAGCTTAGCAATCAGCCCCAGCATTTT. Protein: CASSQVGQLSNQPQHF.

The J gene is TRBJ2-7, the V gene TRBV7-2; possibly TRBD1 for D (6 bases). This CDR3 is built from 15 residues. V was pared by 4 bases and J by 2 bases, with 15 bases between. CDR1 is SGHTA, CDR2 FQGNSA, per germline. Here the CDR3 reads CASSSYLGGTYEQYF. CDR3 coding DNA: TGTGCCAGCAGCTCCTACCTAGGGGGTACCTACGAGCAGTACTTC.

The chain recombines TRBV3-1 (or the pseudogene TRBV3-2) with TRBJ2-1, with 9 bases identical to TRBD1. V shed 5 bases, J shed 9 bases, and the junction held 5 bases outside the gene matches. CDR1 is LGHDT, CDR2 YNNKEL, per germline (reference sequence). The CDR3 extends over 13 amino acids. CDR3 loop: CASSKQGASEQFF. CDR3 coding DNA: TGTGCCAGCAGCAAACAGGGGGCTAGTGAGCAGTTCTTC.

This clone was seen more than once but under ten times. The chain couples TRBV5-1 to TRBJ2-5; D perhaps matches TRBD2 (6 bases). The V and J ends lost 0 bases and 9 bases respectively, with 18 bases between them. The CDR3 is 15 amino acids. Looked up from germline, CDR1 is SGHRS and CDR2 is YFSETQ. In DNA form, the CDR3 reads TGCGCCAGCAGCTTGGATGGGCGGGGCCCCGCGGCCCAGTACTTC. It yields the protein CASSLDGRGPAAQYF. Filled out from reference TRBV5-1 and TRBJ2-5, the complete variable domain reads KAGVTQTPRYLIKTRGQQVTLSCSPISGHRSVSWYQQTPGQGLQFLFEYFSETQRNKGNFPGRFSGRQFSNSRSEMNVSTLELGDSALYLCASSLDGRGPAAQYFGPGTRLLVL.

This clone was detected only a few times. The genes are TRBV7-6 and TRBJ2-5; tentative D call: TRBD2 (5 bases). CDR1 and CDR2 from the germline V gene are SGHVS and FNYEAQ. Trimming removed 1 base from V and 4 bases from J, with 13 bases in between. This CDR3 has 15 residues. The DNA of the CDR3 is TGTGCCAGCAGCTTAGGTCAACGAGGAGGAGAGACCCAGTACTTC. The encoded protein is CASSLGQRGGETQYF.

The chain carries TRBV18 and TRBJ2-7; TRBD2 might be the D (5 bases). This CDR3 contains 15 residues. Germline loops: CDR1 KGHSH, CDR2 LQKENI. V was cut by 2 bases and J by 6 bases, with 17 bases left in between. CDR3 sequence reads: CASSPDYGVLSEQYF. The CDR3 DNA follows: TGTGCCAGCTCACCAGATTACGGGGTATTGAGCGAGCAGTACTTC.

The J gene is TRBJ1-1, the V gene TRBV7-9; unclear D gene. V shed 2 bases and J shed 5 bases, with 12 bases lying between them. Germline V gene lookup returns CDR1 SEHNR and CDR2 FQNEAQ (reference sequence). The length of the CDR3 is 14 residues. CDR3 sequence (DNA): TGTGCCAGCAGCTTACAACAGTCTGGTACTGAAGCTTTCTTT. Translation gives CASSLQQSGTEAFF.

DNA of the CDR3: TGCAGTGCTAGGAGGGCAGGGGGAGCTTTCTTT. It codes for CSARRAGGAFF. The chain couples TRBV20-1 to TRBJ1-1; TRBD1 agrees at 7 bases. V shed 3 bases and J 10 bases; nucleotides not matched to a gene: 5. Germline-derived CDR1 and CDR2 are DFQATT and SNEGSKA (reference sequence). The CDR3 contains 11 residues.

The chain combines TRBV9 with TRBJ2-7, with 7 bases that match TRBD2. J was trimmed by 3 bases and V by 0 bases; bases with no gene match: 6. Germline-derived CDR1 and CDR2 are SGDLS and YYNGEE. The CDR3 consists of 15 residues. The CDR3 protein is CASSVAPSGLYEQYF. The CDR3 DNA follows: TGTGCCAGCAGCGTAGCCCCTAGCGGTCTCTACGAGCAGTACTTC.

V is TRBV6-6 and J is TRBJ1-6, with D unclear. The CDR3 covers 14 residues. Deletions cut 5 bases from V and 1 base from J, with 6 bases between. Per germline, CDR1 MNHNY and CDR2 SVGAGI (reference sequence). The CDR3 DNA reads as TGTGCCAGCAGTAGGGAGTCCTATAATTCACCCCTCCACTTT. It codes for CASSRESYNSPLHF.